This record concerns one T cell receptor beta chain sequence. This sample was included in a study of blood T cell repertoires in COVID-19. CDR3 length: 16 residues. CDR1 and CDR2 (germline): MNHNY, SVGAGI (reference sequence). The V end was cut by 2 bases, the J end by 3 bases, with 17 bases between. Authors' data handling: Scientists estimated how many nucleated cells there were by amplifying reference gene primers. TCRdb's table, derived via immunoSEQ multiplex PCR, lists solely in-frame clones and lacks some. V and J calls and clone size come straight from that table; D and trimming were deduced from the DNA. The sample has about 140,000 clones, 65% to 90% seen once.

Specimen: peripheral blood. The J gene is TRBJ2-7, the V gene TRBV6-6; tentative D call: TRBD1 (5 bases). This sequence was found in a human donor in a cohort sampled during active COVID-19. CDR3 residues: CASSYGPGIAHYEQYF. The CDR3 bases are TGTGCCAGCAGTTACGGGCCAGGGATCGCCCACTACGAGCAGTACTTC.